Following are 8 T cell receptor beta chains from one sample sequenced in a study of T cells after yellow fever vaccination. TCRdb reanalysed the 5' RACE reads using MiXCR and keeps one entry per CDR3 protein. Here the sample spans about 340,000 distinct CDR3 sequences, around 3.9% being singletons. The input for sequencing was PBMCs, taken 5 days after the yellow fever booster vaccination. The receptor source for this set is a man between 18 and 35 years old who received the YFV17D yellow fever vaccine.

This clonotype was counted ten times or more. The chain combines TRBV7-6 with TRBJ2-3, with D hard to call. The length of the CDR3 is 13 residues. CDR1 and CDR2 (germline): SGHVS, FNYEAQ. V was shortened by 4 bases and J by 2 bases, with 7 bases between the two germline ends. The CDR3 nucleotides are TGTGCCAGCAGCTCGTACAACACAGATACGCAGTATTTT. Translating gives CASSSYNTDTQYF.

This clonotype was counted a few times. CDR3 protein: CASSSGQGVAQPQHF. The CDR3 bases are TGTGCCAGCAGTTCAGGACAGGGGGTCGCTCAGCCCCAGCATTTT. The chain uses TRBV6-5 and TRBJ1-5, with TRBD1 matching 10 bases. The trim removed 4 bases at V and 6 bases at J, leaving 6 bases unmatched. The CDR3 covers 15 residues. Per germline, CDR1 MNHEY and CDR2 SVGAGI.

This clonotype was recorded at least ten times. The chain has TRBV5-1 and TRBJ2-4, with 11 nucleotides matching TRBD2. This CDR3 has 14 residues. The J segment lost 6 bases and the V segment lost 4 bases, leaving 3 bases of the junction unmatched. CDR1 is SGHRS, CDR2 YFSETQ, per germline. The CDR3 region is CASSATSGGNIQYF. CDR3 bases: TGCGCCAGCAGCGCTACTAGCGGGGGAAACATTCAGTACTTC.

This clonotype was detected many times. V usage is TRBV7-2 and J usage is TRBJ2-1; tentatively, D is TRBD1 (6 bases). CDR1 SGHTA and CDR2 FQGNSA come from the germline V gene. The CDR3 sequence is 12 residues long. Between the trimmed V and J ends, which lost 4 bases and 13 bases, there was a span of 14 bases. DNA for the CDR3: TGTGCCAGCAGCTCCATCGGGACACAACAGTTCTTC. It specifies CASSSIGTQQFF.

The rearrangement links TRBV11-2 to TRBJ1-1; TRBD1 is a possible D gene (6 bases). Germline V lookup: CDR1 SGHAT, CDR2 FQNNGV. This CDR3 has 14 amino acids. Deletions cut 3 bases from V and 1 base from J, with 9 bases between. The CDR3 sequence: CASSFGTRNTEAFF. The CDR3 DNA sequence: TGTGCCAGCAGCTTCGGGACAAGGAACACTGAAGCTTTCTTT.

Only a few counts were recorded for this clonotype. The chain combines TRBV20-1 with TRBJ2-7, with 14 bases that match TRBD2. The germline V gene has CDR1 DFQATT and CDR2 SNEGSKA (reference sequence). This CDR3 contains 17 residues. The V segment lost 4 bases and the J segment 2 bases; nucleotides outside the gene matches: 10. CDR3: CSAMGLGLAGAPYEQYF. Written as DNA, the CDR3 is TGCAGTGCTATGGGGTTGGGACTAGCGGGGGCCCCCTACGAGCAGTACTTC.

The chain recombines TRBV6-2 or TRBV6-3 with TRBJ1-5, with D unclear. The CDR3 is 14 amino acids. Germline V CDR1 and CDR2: MNHEY, SVGEGT. The V gene lost 5 bases and the J gene lost 2 bases, with 10 bases spanning the gap. The CDR3 DNA reads TGTGCCAGCAGTGGGTTTTTGGGCAATCAGCCCCAGCATTTT. This translates into CASSGFLGNQPQHF.

The chain is built from TRBV9 and TRBJ2-5, with D perhaps matching TRBD2 (5 bases). The CDR3 is 12 residues long. Per the germline V gene, CDR1 is SGDLS and CDR2 is YYNGEE. V was cut by 3 bases and J by 5 bases, with 8 bases left in between. As DNA, the CDR3 is TGTGCCAGCAGCGCGGACTGGGAGACCCAGTACTTC. This codes for CASSADWETQYF.